Here is one T cell receptor (beta chain) with its context. The Seattle patients joined while their infection was active and were tracked longitudinally afterward. This entry belongs to a study of blood T cell repertoires in COVID-19. Study context: Sample material is recorded as cDNA or gDNA derived from T cells, B-cell-depleted T cells, or PBMCs.

The CDR3 covers 17 residues. The V gene's germline CDR1 is SGHKS and CDR2 YYEKEE (reference sequence). Trimming took 1 base from V and 5 from J, leaving 19 bases between them. Only in-frame clones appear in the TCRdb table, and some are missing; sequencing was by immunoSEQ multiplex PCR. The sample contains 250,000 to 400,000 clones, around 88% of which appear only once. This rearrangement joins TRBV5-5 to TRBJ2-1; the D gene is possibly TRBD1 (6 bases). The sample taken for sequencing was peripheral blood. This clonotype originated in a woman in her thirties with COVID-19, enrolled during active disease. In nucleotides, the CDR3 is TGTGCCAGCAGCTTGAAGCTCTCCCAGGGGCCTCACAATGAGCAGTTCTTC. Protein: CASSLKLSQGPHNEQFF.